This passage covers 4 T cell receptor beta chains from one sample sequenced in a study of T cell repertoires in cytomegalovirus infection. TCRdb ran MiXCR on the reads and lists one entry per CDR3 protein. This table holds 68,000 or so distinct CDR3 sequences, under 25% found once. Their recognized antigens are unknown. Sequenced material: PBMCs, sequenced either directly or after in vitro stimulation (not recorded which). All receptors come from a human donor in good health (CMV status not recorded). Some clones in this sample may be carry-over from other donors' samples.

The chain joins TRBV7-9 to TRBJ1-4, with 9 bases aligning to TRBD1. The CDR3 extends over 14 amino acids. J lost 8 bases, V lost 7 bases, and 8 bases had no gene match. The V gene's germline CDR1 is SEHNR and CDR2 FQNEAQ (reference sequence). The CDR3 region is CASNWGTGHEKLFF. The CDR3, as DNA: TGTGCCAGCAATTGGGGGACAGGGCACGAAAAACTGTTTTTT.

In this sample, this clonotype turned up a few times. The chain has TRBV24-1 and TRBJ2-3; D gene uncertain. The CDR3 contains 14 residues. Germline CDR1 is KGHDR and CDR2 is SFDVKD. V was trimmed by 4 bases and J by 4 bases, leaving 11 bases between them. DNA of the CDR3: TGTGCCACCAGTGACCTGTCCTCCCCAGATACGCAGTATTTT. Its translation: CATSDLSSPDTQYF.

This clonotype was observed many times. The CDR3 region is CASSPKRAANEKLFF. The CDR3, as DNA: TGTGCCAGCAGCCCCAAAAGGGCCGCTAATGAAAAACTGTTTTTT. V and J are TRBV7-2 and TRBJ1-4; D not certain. CDR1 is SGHTA and CDR2 is FQGNSA in the germline V gene. Trimming took off 5 bases at V and 3 bases at J, with 13 bases between the two ends. This CDR3 spans 15 amino acids. Using reference TRBV7-2 and TRBJ1-4 for the parts outside the CDR3, the full variable domain is GAGVSQSPSNKVTEKGKDVELRCDPISGHTALYWYRQSLGQGLEFLIYFQGNSAPDKSGLPSDRFSAERTGGSVSTLTIQRTQQEDSAVYLCASSPKRAANEKLFFGSGTQLSVL.

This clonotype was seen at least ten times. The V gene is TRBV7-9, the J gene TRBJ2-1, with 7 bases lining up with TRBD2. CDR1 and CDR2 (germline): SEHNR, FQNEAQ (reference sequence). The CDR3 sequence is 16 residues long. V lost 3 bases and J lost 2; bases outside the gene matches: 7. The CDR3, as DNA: TGTGCCAGCAGCTTCTTGTTAGGACTAGCCTACAATGAGCAGTTCTTC. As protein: CASSFLLGLAYNEQFF.